Sequencing of this TCR beta chain was carried out in a study of cytomegalovirus exposure and HLA in healthy donors. Findings of the study overall: HLA alleles showed associations with 16,951 TCR beta sequences in a later analysis, at a 0.05 false discovery rate.

The trim removed 6 bases at V and 1 base at J, leaving 4 bases unmatched. Germline values: CDR1 MDHEN, CDR2 SYDVKM. The CDR3 extends over 14 amino acids. Concerning this clone: The antigen is not known.

With 60 Vbeta and 13 Jbeta primers, the PCR was carried out. Data came from immunoSEQ multiplex PCR; TCRdb stores just in-frame clones and leaves some out. The table has some 200,000 clones, 82% seen once. Sequencing was carried out using PBMCs. This receptor was obtained from a woman between 40 and 55 years old in good health and CMV-seronegative. The chain employs TRBV28 and TRBJ1-1; 8 nucleotides align to TRBD1. Written as DNA, the CDR3 is TGTGCCAGCAGGACGACAGGGGCGAACACTGAAGCTTTCTTT. Its protein product is CASRTTGANTEAFF.